The 17 T cell receptor beta chains in this list originate from one sample, sequenced in a study of control samples from healthy donors and cancer patients. Repertoires were generated with immunoSEQ multiplex PCR, while TCRdb's copy carries only in-frame clones and drops some. The sample includes 100,000 to 150,000 clones, more than 80% of them seen just once. Source material: blood. These receptors originate from a middle-aged man in good health.

The chain is built from TRBV7-9 and TRBJ2-1, with 12 bases matching TRBD2. Germline values: CDR1 SEHNR, CDR2 FQNEAQ (reference sequence). The CDR3 extends over 16 amino acids. J lost 4 bases, V lost 5 bases, and 6 bases had no gene match. The CDR3 coding sequence is TGTGCCAGCAGCCCCCGACTAGCGGGGGATTACAATGAGCAGTTCTTC. Translation gives CASSPRLAGDYNEQFF.

V usage is TRBV5-1 and J usage is TRBJ1-3, with D tentatively TRBD1 (5 bases). Trimming pared 4 bases from V and 2 bases from J, leaving 16 bases between. Germline lookup yields CDR1 SGHRS and CDR2 YFSETQ. CDR3 size: 16 residues. CDR3 residues: CASSPGVQGAGNTIYF. Here the CDR3 DNA reads TGCGCCAGCAGCCCCGGGGTTCAAGGGGCTGGAAACACCATATATTTT.

CDR3 DNA: TGTGCCAGCAGTCTTCAACAGGGCACTGAAGCTTTCTTT. Translation gives CASSLQQGTEAFF. The chain carries TRBV27 and TRBJ1-1; TRBD1 might be the D (6 bases). With 5 bases removed from V and 4 bases from J, the gap between germline ends came to 11 bases. The CDR3 runs to 13 residues. Germline V gives CDR1 MNHEY, CDR2 SMNVEV (reference sequence).

A note on this clone: Other DNA sequences in this sample translate to the same CDR3. V is TRBV2 and J is TRBJ2-7; the D gene is possibly TRBD1 (6 bases). The CDR3 loop spans 14 amino acids. Germline CDR1 and CDR2: SNHLY and FYNNEI. The V end lost 11 bases, the J end lost 6 bases, and 23 bases lay between the germline ends. The CDR3 loop is CAGDTGLPPVEQYF. The DNA of the CDR3 is TGTGCCGGGGACACAGGACTGCCCCCGGTCGAGCAGTACTTC.

The J gene is TRBJ2-5, the V gene TRBV10-2, with D possibly TRBD1 on 5 matching bases. Germline V gives CDR1 WSHSY, CDR2 SAAADI. Deletions cut 4 bases from V and 5 bases from J, with 11 bases between. This CDR3 has 13 residues. Here the CDR3 reads CASSVQGRETQYF. The CDR3 DNA follows: TGCGCCAGCAGTGTGCAGGGAAGGGAGACCCAGTACTTC.

The chain is built from TRBV29-1 and TRBJ2-1; 8 positions match TRBD1. CDR3 length: 13 amino acids. CDR1 is SQVTM, CDR2 ANQGSEA, per germline. The V segment lost 4 bases and the J segment 9 bases; nucleotides outside the gene matches: 8. The CDR3 loop reads CSVVGQGEGEQFF. The CDR3 nucleotides read TGCAGCGTTGTCGGACAGGGAGAGGGTGAGCAGTTCTTC.

J is TRBJ2-7 and V is TRBV10-3, with unresolved D. There are 15 residues in the CDR3. Trimming removed 0 bases at V and 0 bases at J, with 9 bases between. The germline V gene encodes CDR1 ENHRY and CDR2 SYGVKD. CDR3 region: CAISESAGISYEQYF. CDR3 nucleotide sequence: TGTGCCATCAGTGAGTCTGCAGGAATCTCCTACGAGCAGTACTTC.

The chain couples TRBV6-5 to TRBJ2-5; D gene unclear. The CDR3 sequence is 12 residues long. V was clipped by 8 bases and J by 5 bases, with 12 bases between them. Germline assignment: CDR1 MNHEY and CDR2 SVGAGI. CDR3 bases: TGTGCCAGCTCTGCAAGACGGGAGACCCAGTACTTC. Its translation is CASSARRETQYF.

The V gene is TRBV9, the J gene TRBJ1-4, with 9 bases aligning to TRBD1. V dropped 4 bases and J dropped 2; count of bases not matched to a gene: 6. The CDR3 consists of 16 residues. Germline values: CDR1 SGDLS, CDR2 YYNGEE. CDR3 nucleotides: TGTGCCAGCAGCCTGGGACAGGGTTTCACTAATGAAAAACTGTTTTTT. This translates into CASSLGQGFTNEKLFF.

The chain is built from TRBV5-4 and TRBJ2-6; TRBD1 agrees at 7 bases. V shed 3 bases, J shed 0 bases, and the junction held 6 bases outside the gene matches. Germline V gene data show CDR1 as SGHNT and CDR2 as YYREEE (reference sequence). The CDR3 has 17 amino acids. The CDR3 is CASSSGQSHSGANVLTF. For the CDR3, the DNA is TGTGCCAGCAGCTCGGGACAGAGCCACTCTGGGGCCAACGTCCTGACTTTC.

The J gene is TRBJ1-1, the V gene TRBV27, with D possibly being TRBD1 (5 bases). With 6 bases removed from V and 6 bases from J, the gap between germline ends came to 17 bases. Per the germline V gene, CDR1 is MNHEY and CDR2 is SMNVEV (reference sequence). The CDR3 runs 14 residues. The CDR3 nucleotides read TGTGCCAGCAGATACAGGTTGGAGGGCGCTGAAGCTTTCTTT. This codes for CASRYRLEGAEAFF.

J is TRBJ1-5 and V is TRBV11-2; 7 bases match TRBD1. Germline V lookup: CDR1 SGHAT, CDR2 FQNNGV. This CDR3 has 16 amino acids. With V trimmed by 0 bases and J by 6 bases, 8 bases remained unmatched. This CDR3 reads CASSLDRQGAGQPQHF. CDR3 in DNA: TGTGCCAGCAGCTTAGACCGACAGGGCGCGGGTCAGCCCCAGCATTTT.

CDR3 residues: CASNQDRGYYNEQFF. The CDR3 nucleotides read TGTGCCAGTAACCAAGACAGGGGGTACTACAATGAGCAGTTCTTC. The J gene is TRBJ2-1, the V gene TRBV19, with TRBD1 matching over 9 bases. The V gene end was trimmed by 7 bases and the J gene end by 3 bases; junction bases not matched to a gene: 7. This CDR3 comprises 15 residues. Germline CDR1 LNHDA, CDR2 SQIVND (reference sequence).

This rearrangement joins TRBV27 to TRBJ1-5; D unclear. Germline V gene lookup returns CDR1 MNHEY and CDR2 SMNVEV (reference sequence). The length of the CDR3 is 16 residues. Between the trimmed V and J ends, which lost 7 bases and 5 bases, there was a span of 21 bases. The CDR3 region has the DNA TGTGCCAGCACCCCTAAGGGTGGACGGTTGGATCAGCCCCAGCATTTT. This sequence encodes CASTPKGGRLDQPQHF.

The chain uses TRBV29-1 and TRBJ2-3; 7 bases align to TRBD1. Germline CDR1 reads SQVTM; CDR2 reads ANQGSEA. The V and J ends lost 7 bases and 3 bases, in that order; junction bases with no gene match: 10. The CDR3 runs 14 residues. The CDR3 region is CSGTPGTETDTQYF. In DNA, the CDR3 is TGCAGCGGTACGCCCGGGACAGAAACAGATACGCAGTATTTT.

The chain carries TRBV5-4 and TRBJ2-7, with D hard to call. V was cut by 0 bases and J by 6 bases, with 10 bases left in between. This CDR3 comprises 13 residues. The germline V gene encodes CDR1 SGHNT and CDR2 YYREEE (reference sequence). This CDR3 reads CASSLVSGGEQYF. CDR3 in DNA: TGTGCCAGCAGCTTGGTTTCAGGCGGCGAGCAGTACTTC.

The sample holds a few counts of this clone. This CDR3 is CASGRSNQPQHF. The DNA of the CDR3 is TGTGCCAGCGGACGGAGCAATCAGCCCCAGCATTTT. The J gene is TRBJ1-5, the V gene TRBV19; D not certain. V was pared by 9 bases and J by 1 base, with 7 bases between. Germline V CDR1 and CDR2: LNHDA, SQIVND (reference sequence). The length of the CDR3 is 12 residues.